This TCR beta chain was recovered during a study of blood T cell repertoires in COVID-19. Study information: The United States, Italy and Spain were the sources of the acute and convalescent COVID-19 samples. T cells, B-cell-depleted T cells, or PBMCs provided the cDNA or gDNA that served as material.

Per the authors' pipeline: Cell counts per sample came from amplifying reference gene primers. Using immunoSEQ multiplex PCR, the repertoire was profiled, and TCRdb retains in-frame clones only, with some absent. V, J and clone size reflect that table, while D and trimming were determined from the DNA. The sample consists of some 120,000 clones, roughly four fifths of them appearing once. V lost 5 bases and J 4 bases, leaving 6 bases between the germline ends. Per the germline V gene, CDR1 is MNHEY and CDR2 is SMNVEV (reference sequence). The CDR3 consists of 12 residues. V is TRBV27 and J is TRBJ2-1; D call uncertain. The source is a human donor in a cohort sampled during active COVID-19. The sequenced sample was peripheral blood. CDR3 DNA sequence: TGTGCCAGCAGTCCTCGGTACAATGAGCAGTTCTTC. Translation gives CASSPRYNEQFF.